The clone carrying this T cell receptor beta chain was found many times. Its antigen is still unknown. The CDR3 loop spans 14 amino acids. Germline CDR1 and CDR2: MNHEY and SVGAGI. Deletions cut 6 bases from V and 4 bases from J, with 13 bases between. This sample is drawn from a study of CD8+CD57+ T cells in acquired aplastic anemia. Researchers used genomic DNA as the template to profile TCR beta VDJ and CDR3. Each CDR3 protein gets one entry after TCRdb re-called the reads with MiXCR. The repertoire consists of around 190,000 distinct CDR3 sequences, with 61% occurring once and the leading ten covering 25% to 30%. Study-level findings and limits: Patients and controls shared roughly 31 CD8+ CDR3 sequences, highly expressed in patients.

The clonotype was recovered from a human donor in good health. Material for sequencing was sorted CD4+, CD8+, or CD8+CD57+ T cells (not recorded which) from PBMCs. The rearrangement uses TRBV6-5 and TRBJ2-1; TRBD1 or TRBD2 may be the D gene (5 bases each). The chain's CDR3 is CASRGDDPYNEQFF. CDR3 nucleotide sequence: TGTGCCAGCAGGGGGGACGACCCTTACAATGAGCAGTTCTTC.